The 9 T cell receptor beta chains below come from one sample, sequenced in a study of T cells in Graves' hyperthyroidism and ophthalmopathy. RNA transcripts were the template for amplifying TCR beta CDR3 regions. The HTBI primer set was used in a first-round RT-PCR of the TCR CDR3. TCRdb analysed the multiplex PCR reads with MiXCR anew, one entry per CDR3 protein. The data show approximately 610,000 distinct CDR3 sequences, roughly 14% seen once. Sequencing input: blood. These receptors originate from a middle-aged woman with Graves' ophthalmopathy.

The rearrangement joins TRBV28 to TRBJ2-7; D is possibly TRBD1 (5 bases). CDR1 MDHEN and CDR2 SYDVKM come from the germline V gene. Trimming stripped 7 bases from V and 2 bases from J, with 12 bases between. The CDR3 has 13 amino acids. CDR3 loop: CASNLDSAYEQYF. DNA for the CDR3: TGTGCCAGCAACCTCGACAGTGCCTACGAGCAGTACTTC.

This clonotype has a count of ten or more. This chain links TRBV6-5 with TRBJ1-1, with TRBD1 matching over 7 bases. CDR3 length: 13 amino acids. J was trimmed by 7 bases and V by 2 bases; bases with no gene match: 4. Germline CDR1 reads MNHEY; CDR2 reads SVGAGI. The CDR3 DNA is TGTGCCAGCAGTTACCCCAGGGGGATTGAAGCTTTCTTT. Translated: CASSYPRGIEAFF.

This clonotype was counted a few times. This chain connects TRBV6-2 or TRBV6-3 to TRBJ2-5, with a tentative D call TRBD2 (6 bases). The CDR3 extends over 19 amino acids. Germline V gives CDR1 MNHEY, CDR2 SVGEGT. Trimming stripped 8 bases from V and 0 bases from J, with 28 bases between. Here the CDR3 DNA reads TGTGCCAGCGCTGGAGCAGGCCAAATAGGGAGCGGGTACCAAGAGACCCAGTACTTC. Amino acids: CASAGAGQIGSGYQETQYF.

This CDR3 is CASSQDRGIGYEQYF. CDR3 nucleotide sequence: TGCGCCAGCAGCCAAGACAGGGGTATAGGCTACGAGCAGTACTTC. The chain is built from TRBV4-1 and TRBJ2-7; weak D call: TRBD1 (6 bases). CDR3 size: 15 residues. Trimming left V 0 bases short and J 3 bases short, with 12 bases between. Germline V gene data show CDR1 as MGHRA and CDR2 as YSYEKL.

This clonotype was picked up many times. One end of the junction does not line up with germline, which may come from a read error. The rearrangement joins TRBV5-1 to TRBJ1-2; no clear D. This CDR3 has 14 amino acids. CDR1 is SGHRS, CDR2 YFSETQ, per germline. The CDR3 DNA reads TGCGCCAGCAGCTTGGAGTCAAGCTACTATGACTACACCTTC. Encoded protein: CASSLESSYYDYTF.

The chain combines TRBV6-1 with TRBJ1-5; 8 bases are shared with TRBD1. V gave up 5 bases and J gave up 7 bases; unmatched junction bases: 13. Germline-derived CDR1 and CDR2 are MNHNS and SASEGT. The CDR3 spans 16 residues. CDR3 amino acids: CASSPLGQEPLQPQHF. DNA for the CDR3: TGTGCCAGCAGTCCACTGGGACAGGAGCCCTTGCAGCCCCAGCATTTT.

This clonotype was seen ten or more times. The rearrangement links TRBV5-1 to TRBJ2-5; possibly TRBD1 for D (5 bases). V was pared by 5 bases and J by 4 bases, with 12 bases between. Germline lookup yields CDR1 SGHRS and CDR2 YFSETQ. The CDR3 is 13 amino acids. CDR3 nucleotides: TGCGCCAGCAGGTTACAGGATCGAGAGACCCAGTACTTC. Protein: CASRLQDRETQYF.

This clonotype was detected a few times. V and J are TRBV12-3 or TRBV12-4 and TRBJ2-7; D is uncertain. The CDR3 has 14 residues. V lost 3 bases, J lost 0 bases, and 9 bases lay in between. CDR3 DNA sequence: TGTGCCAGCAGTTTCGCCCCGAGCTCCTACGAGCAGTACTTC. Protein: CASSFAPSSYEQYF.

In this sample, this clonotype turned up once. In nucleotides, the CDR3 is TGTGCCAGCAGTCGACCCTACCTCAGGGGCGGCAATCAGCCCCAGCATTTT. It is translated as CASSRPYLRGGNQPQHF. The genes are TRBV6-4 and TRBJ1-5, with D maybe TRBD1 (6 bases). The CDR3 consists of 17 residues. V was pared by 5 bases and J by 2 bases, with 19 bases between. Germline V gene lookup returns CDR1 MRHNA and CDR2 SNTAGT.